This T cell receptor beta chain was captured in a study of cytomegalovirus exposure and HLA in healthy donors. Study-level findings and limits: Most of the TCR beta V segments (in an earlier analysis) were productive either about 90% or about 30% of the time. Sequences of the TCR beta chain were said to predict the HLA-A and HLA-B alleles of most subjects accurately.

The PCR contained 60 Vbeta and 13 Jbeta primers. The repertoire was sequenced with immunoSEQ multiplex PCR; TCRdb's copy has only in-frame clones and lacks some. The sample lists 200,000 or so clones, 76% occurring once. The CDR3 totals 13 residues. CDR1 SGHRS and CDR2 YFSETQ come from the germline V gene. V lost 4 bases, J lost 6 bases, and 11 bases lay in between. A few counts support this clone. Its antigen is not identified. The TCR sequence derives from a man aged 18 to 29 in good health and CMV-seronegative. Sequencing used PBMCs. The gene calls are TRBV5-1 and TRBJ2-1, with D uncertain. The CDR3 reads CASSPSRSNEQFF. CDR3 bases: TGCGCCAGCAGCCCGTCCCGGTCCAATGAGCAGTTCTTC.